The 6 T cell receptor beta chains below all came from one sample that was sequenced in a study of cytomegalovirus exposure and HLA in healthy donors (dated by TCRdb to 2017 to 2019). Library construction relied on the immunoSEQ multiplex PCR assay. This immuneACCESS table, as held by TCRdb, lists in-frame sequences with V and J called but not all clones. Of the missing ones, under half trace to an unresolved V gene in checked studies; the others have no known cause. This sample lists about 120,000 clones; 89% were detected once. 0.95% to 1.3% of the sample is taken by the ten largest. The sample was PBMCs. The receptors come from a woman aged 18 to 35 in good health and CMV-seronegative.

The J gene is TRBJ2-3, the V gene TRBV9; 9 bases align to TRBD2. The CDR3 length is 15 residues. Germline lookup yields CDR1 SGDLS and CDR2 YYNGEE. The J segment lost 5 bases and the V segment lost 0 bases, leaving 4 bases of the junction unmatched. CDR3 region: CASSVGLAGRDTQYF. In DNA form, the CDR3 reads TGTGCCAGCAGCGTAGGGCTAGCGGGGAGAGATACGCAGTATTTT.

The rearrangement joins TRBV27 to TRBJ2-2, with a possible D match to TRBD1 (5 bases). This CDR3 comprises 17 residues. Germline loops: CDR1 MNHEY, CDR2 SMNVEV (reference sequence). Trimming cost V 3 bases and J 2 bases, with 16 bases left between them. CDR3 sequence: CASSFRRAGINTGELFF. Here the CDR3 DNA reads TGTGCCAGCAGTTTTCGACGGGCAGGGATTAACACCGGGGAGCTGTTTTTT.

V gene TRBV6-1 combines with J gene TRBJ1-3; TRBD1 is a possible D gene (6 bases). Trimming pared 3 bases from V and 0 bases from J, leaving 9 bases between. This CDR3 comprises 15 residues. Germline V gives CDR1 MNHNS, CDR2 SASEGT. CDR3 loop: CASSEGHSSGNTIYF. The CDR3 DNA reads TGTGCCAGCAGTGAGGGACACTCCTCTGGAAACACCATATATTTT.

The chain carries TRBV14 and TRBJ2-6; D ambiguous. Germline CDR1 reads SGHDN; CDR2 reads FVKESK. This CDR3 is 16 amino acids long. With 4 bases removed from V and 0 bases from J, the gap between germline ends came to 10 bases. The CDR3 is CASSRLQSSGANVLTF. DNA of the CDR3: TGTGCCAGCAGCCGATTACAGAGCTCTGGGGCCAACGTCCTGACTTTC. Full variable domain (remainder filled in from reference TRBV14 and TRBJ2-6): EAGVTQFPSHSVIEKGQTVTLRCDPISGHDNLYWYRRVMGKEIKFLLHFVKESKQDESGMPNNRFLAERTGGTYSTLKVQPAELEDSGVYFCASSRLQSSGANVLTFGAGSRLTVL.

The V gene is TRBV29-1, the J gene TRBJ1-1; no definite D call. The germline V gene encodes CDR1 SQVTM and CDR2 ANQGSEA. The CDR3 runs to 13 residues. The V end was cut by 4 bases, the J end by 0 bases, with 9 bases between. The CDR3 sequence is CSVARVLNTEAFF. In DNA, the CDR3 is TGCAGCGTTGCCCGGGTCCTGAACACTGAAGCTTTCTTT. Filled out from reference TRBV29-1 and TRBJ1-1, the complete variable domain reads SAVISQKPSRDICQRGTSLTIQCQVDSQVTMMFWYRQQPGQSLTLIATANQGSEATYESGFVIDKFPISRPNLTFSTLTVSNMSPEDSSIYLCSVARVLNTEAFFGQGTRLTVV.

This chain links TRBV30 with TRBJ1-6, with TRBD1 matching 7 bases. Germline V gene lookup returns CDR1 GTSNPN and CDR2 SVGIG (reference sequence). CDR3 length: 15 amino acids. V shed 3 bases and J 5 bases; nucleotides not matched to a gene: 7. The CDR3 region has the DNA TGTGCCTGGAGGCCACGGGACAGAAATAATTCACCCCTCCACTTT. Translated, it gives CAWRPRDRNNSPLHF.